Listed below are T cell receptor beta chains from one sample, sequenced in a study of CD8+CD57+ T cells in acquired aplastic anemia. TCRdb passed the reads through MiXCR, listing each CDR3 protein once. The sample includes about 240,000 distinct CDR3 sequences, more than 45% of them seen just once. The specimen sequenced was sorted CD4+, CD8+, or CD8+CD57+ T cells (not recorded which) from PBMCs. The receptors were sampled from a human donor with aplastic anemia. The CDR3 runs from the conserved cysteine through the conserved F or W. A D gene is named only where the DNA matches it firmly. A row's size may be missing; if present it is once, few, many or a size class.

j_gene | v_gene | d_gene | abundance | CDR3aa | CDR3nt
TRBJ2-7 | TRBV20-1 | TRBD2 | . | CSAGGLAEYEQYF | TGCAGTGCTGGGGGACTAGCGGAATACGAGCAGTACTTC
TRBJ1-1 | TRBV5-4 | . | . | CASSFKGTTEAFF | TGTGCCAGCAGCTTTAAAGGGACCACTGAAGCTTTCTTT
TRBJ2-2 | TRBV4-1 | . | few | CASSHPGRGDTGELFF | TGCGCCAGCAGCCACCCCGGCAGGGGAGACACCGGGGAGCTGTTTTTT
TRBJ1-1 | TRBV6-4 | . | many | CASSERENTEAFF | TGTGCCAGCAGTGAAAGAGAGAACACTGAAGCTTTCTTT
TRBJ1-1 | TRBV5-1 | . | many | CASSLLQFRTEAFF | TGCGCCAGCAGCTTGCTTCAGTTCCGGACTGAAGCTTTCTTT
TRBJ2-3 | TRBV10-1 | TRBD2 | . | CASSESLTSGAYTDTQYF | TGCGCCAGCAGTGAGTCATTAACTAGCGGGGCCTACACAGATACGCAGTATTTT
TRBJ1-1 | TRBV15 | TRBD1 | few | CATSRGTGDEAFF | TGTGCCACCAGCAGAGGAACAGGGGATGAAGCTTTCTTT
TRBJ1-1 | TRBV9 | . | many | CASSSRTENTEAFF | TGTGCCAGCAGCTCAAGGACAGAGAACACTGAAGCTTTCTTT
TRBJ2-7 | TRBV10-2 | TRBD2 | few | CASTLSGSTYKQYF | TGTGCCAGCACTCTTAGCGGGAGTACCTACAAGCAGTACTTC
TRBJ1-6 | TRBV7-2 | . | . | CASSLGVSDSPLHF | TGTGCCAGCAGCTTGGGGGTATCTGATTCACCCCTCCACTTT
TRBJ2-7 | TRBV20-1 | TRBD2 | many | CSALGLAGGLSPLEQYF | TGCAGTGCCCTAGGACTAGCGGGAGGGTTGTCTCCCCTCGAGCAGTACTTC
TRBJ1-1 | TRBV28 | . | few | CASRGLLGMNTEAFF | TGTGCCAGCAGAGGGTTGTTGGGTATGAACACTGAAGCTTTCTTT
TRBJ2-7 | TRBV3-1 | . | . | CASSQGHGVDEQYF | TGTGCCAGCAGCCAAGGACATGGGGTCGACGAGCAGTACTTC
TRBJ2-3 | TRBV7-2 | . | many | CASSLVPGGRSTDTQYF | TGTGCCAGCAGCTTAGTTCCGGGGGGCCGGAGCACAGATACGCAGTATTTT
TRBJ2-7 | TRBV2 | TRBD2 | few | CASSGDYYEQYF | TGTGCCAGCAGCGGGGACTACTACGAGCAGTACTTC
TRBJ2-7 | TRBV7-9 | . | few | CASGTGSTYEQYF | TGTGCCAGCGGCACGGGCAGTACCTACGAGCAGTACTTC
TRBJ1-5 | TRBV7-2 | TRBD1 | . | CASRSKGQVHRPQHF | TGTGCCAGCAGAAGCAAGGGACAGGTCCATCGGCCCCAGCATTTT
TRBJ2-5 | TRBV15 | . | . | CATSIDSQETQYF | TGTGCCACCAGCATTGACAGTCAAGAGACCCAGTACTTC